The source of this T cell receptor (beta chain) is a study of blood T cell repertoires in COVID-19. Source study methods: Estimation of nucleated cell counts was performed using reference gene primer amplification. Data came from immunoSEQ multiplex PCR; TCRdb stores just in-frame clones and leaves some out. Clonal size and the V and J genes are those of that table, whereas D and trimming came from the DNA. The sample lists 230,000 or so clones, 80% to 90% occurring once. This CDR3 region has 13 residues. The V gene lost 5 bases and the J gene lost 5 bases, with 12 bases spanning the gap. Germline V gene lookup returns CDR1 LGHNT and CDR2 FRNRAP.

This chain uses TRBV12-5 with TRBJ1-1, with D maybe TRBD1 (6 bases). The receptor comes from a woman between 40 and 55 years old who had recovered from COVID-19. Source material: peripheral blood. The CDR3 bases are TGTGCTAGTGGTCCCAAACAGGGAACTGAAGCTTTCTTT. Translated, it gives CASGPKQGTEAFF.